This T cell receptor (beta chain) derives from a study of cytomegalovirus exposure and HLA in healthy donors. The PCR contained 60 Vbeta and 13 Jbeta primers. Sequencing was performed with immunoSEQ multiplex PCR; in TCRdb, only in-frame clones are kept and a portion is missing. This table holds roughly 120,000 clones, around 79% found once. Trimming took 4 bases from V and 3 from J; bases not matched to a gene: 10. From germline, CDR1 is MNHEY and CDR2 SMNVEV (reference sequence). This CDR3 comprises 18 residues. The genes are TRBV27 and TRBJ2-3; 13 nucleotides line up with TRBD2. This clonotype was sampled from a woman aged 40 to 50 in good health and CMV-seronegative. Specimen: PBMCs. This chain's CDR3 is CASSSTSGGALGTDTQYF. CDR3 DNA sequence: TGTGCCAGCAGTTCCACTAGCGGGGGGGCGTTAGGGACAGATACGCAGTATTTT.